These 10 T cell receptor beta chains share one sample of origin, sequenced in a study of blood T cell repertoires in COVID-19. The protocol was immunoSEQ multiplex PCR, while the TCRdb copy is restricted to in-frame clones and leaves out a portion. The sample carries about 350,000 clones, roughly nine tenths recorded once. Sequenced material: PBMCs or T cells enriched from blood (not recorded which). These receptors were taken from a woman aged 30 to 39 who had recovered from COVID-19.

V is TRBV4-1 and J is TRBJ1-4; 10 bases line up with TRBD1. This CDR3 comprises 16 residues. J gave up 8 bases and V 4 bases, and 10 bases lay outside the gene matches. The V gene's germline CDR1 is MGHRA and CDR2 YSYEKL. DNA for the CDR3: TGCGCCAGCAGCCTTGGGACGGGACAGGGGCCAGAAAAACTGTTTTTT. It encodes CASSLGTGQGPEKLFF.

This clone turned up a few times. V gene TRBV7-9 combines with J gene TRBJ2-7; D possibly corresponds to TRBD1 (5 bases). The V end was cut by 3 bases, the J end by 5 bases, with 14 bases between. The CDR3 has 14 amino acids. CDR1 and CDR2 (germline): SEHNR, FQNEAQ (reference sequence). DNA for the CDR3: TGTGCCAGCAGCTTGTCGCAGGGAACCCACGAGCAGTACTTC. It encodes CASSLSQGTHEQYF.

This sequence joins TRBV9 and TRBJ1-6; possible D gene TRBD1, 5 bases. Germline V gene sequence: CDR1 SGDLS, CDR2 YYNGEE. The CDR3 runs to 15 residues. V was pared by 5 bases and J by 5 bases, with 14 bases between. The CDR3: CASSGPGLNNSPLHF. As DNA, the CDR3 is TGTGCCAGCAGTGGGCCGGGACTGAATAATTCACCCCTCCACTTT.

The gene calls are TRBV5-1 and TRBJ1-1; 9 bases line up with TRBD1. This CDR3 spans 17 amino acids. V shed 2 bases, J shed 4 bases, and the junction held 12 bases outside the gene matches. Germline assignment: CDR1 SGHRS and CDR2 YFSETQ. The CDR3 nucleotides are TGCGCCAGCAGCTTTGGCCCGGGCGGGACAGGGACCACTGAAGCTTTCTTT. Its protein is CASSFGPGGTGTTEAFF.

The chain recombines TRBV2 with TRBJ1-4; D is undetermined. Germline values: CDR1 SNHLY, CDR2 FYNNEI. CDR3 size: 14 residues. V lost 6 bases to trimming and J lost 7 bases, with 15 bases between them. The CDR3 here is CASSRPSGGEKLFF. The CDR3 nucleotides read TGTGCCAGCAGCAGGCCAAGCGGTGGTGAAAAACTGTTTTTT.

V gene TRBV28 combines with J gene TRBJ1-1; 8 bases line up with TRBD1. The V gene's germline CDR1 is MDHEN and CDR2 SYDVKM. CDR3 length: 14 amino acids. After removal of 5 bases from V and 5 bases from J, the junction contained 7 bases not matched to a gene. The CDR3 DNA follows: TGTGCCAGCAGTGACGCAGGGGGCGGTACTGAAGCTTTCTTT. Translated: CASSDAGGGTEAFF.

The genes are TRBV3-1 (or the pseudogene TRBV3-2) and TRBJ1-2, with D possibly TRBD1 on 6 matching bases. Trimming shortened V by 6 bases and J by 6 bases, and 17 bases separated the two germline ends. The CDR3 extends over 14 amino acids. From germline, CDR1 is LGHDT and CDR2 YNNKEL (reference sequence). CDR3 nucleotides: TGTGCCAGCAGGCGGACAGCCCGGGAGGATGGCTACACCTTC. Its protein product is CASRRTAREDGYTF.

This chain's CDR3 is CASSQKSPARVSEAFF. The DNA of the CDR3 is TGCGCCAGCAGCCAAAAGAGCCCTGCTAGAGTTTCTGAAGCTTTCTTT. The gene calls are TRBV4-1 and TRBJ1-1; D uncertain. Germline CDR1 is MGHRA and CDR2 is YSYEKL. CDR3 size: 16 residues. V dropped 2 bases and J dropped 6 bases, with 19 bases sitting between them.

The rearrangement joins TRBV10-3 to TRBJ2-1; 12 nucleotides align to TRBD1. Germline assignment: CDR1 ENHRY and CDR2 SYGVKD. Trimming removed 11 bases from V and 7 bases from J; junction bases left unmatched: 15. The CDR3 runs 16 residues. The DNA of the CDR3 is TGTGCCGCCTGTCCCACTGGGACAGGGGGCACGAATGAGCAGTTCTTC. This translates into CAACPTGTGGTNEQFF.

This chain connects TRBV6-2 or TRBV6-3 to TRBJ2-7; 10 nucleotides align to TRBD2. This CDR3 comprises 15 residues. With V trimmed by 2 bases and J by 0 bases, 1 base remained unmatched. From germline, CDR1 is MNHEY and CDR2 SVGEGT. CDR3 coding DNA: TGTGCCAGCAGTTACCTAGCGGGGGCCTCCTACGAGCAGTACTTC. Translating it yields CASSYLAGASYEQYF.